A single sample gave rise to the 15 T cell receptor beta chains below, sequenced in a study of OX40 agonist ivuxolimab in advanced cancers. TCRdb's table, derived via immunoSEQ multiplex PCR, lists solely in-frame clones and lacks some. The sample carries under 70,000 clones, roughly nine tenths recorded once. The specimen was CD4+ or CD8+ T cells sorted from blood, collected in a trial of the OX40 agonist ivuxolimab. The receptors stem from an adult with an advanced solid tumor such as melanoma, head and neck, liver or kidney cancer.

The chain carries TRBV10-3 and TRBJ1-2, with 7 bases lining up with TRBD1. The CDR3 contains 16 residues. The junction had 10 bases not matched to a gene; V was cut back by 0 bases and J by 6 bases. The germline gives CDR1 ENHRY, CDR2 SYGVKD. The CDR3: CAISESGRQGVDGYTF. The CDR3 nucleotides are TGTGCCATCAGTGAGTCGGGTCGCCAGGGGGTTGATGGCTACACCTTC.

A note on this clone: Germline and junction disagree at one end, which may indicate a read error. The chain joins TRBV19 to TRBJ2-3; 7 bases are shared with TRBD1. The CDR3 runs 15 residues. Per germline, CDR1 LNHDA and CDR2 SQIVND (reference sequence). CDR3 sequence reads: CASNTDERGQWKITF. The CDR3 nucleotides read TGTGCCAGTAATACCGATGAAAGGGGGCAGTGGAAGATTACGTTT.

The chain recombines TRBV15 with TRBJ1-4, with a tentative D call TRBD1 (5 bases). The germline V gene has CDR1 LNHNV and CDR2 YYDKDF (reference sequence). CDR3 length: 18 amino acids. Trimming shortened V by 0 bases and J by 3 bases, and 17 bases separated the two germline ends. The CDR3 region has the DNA TGTGCCACCAGCAGAGATTTATTCGGGACTAATCCTAATGAAAAACTGTTTTTT. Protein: CATSRDLFGTNPNEKLFF.

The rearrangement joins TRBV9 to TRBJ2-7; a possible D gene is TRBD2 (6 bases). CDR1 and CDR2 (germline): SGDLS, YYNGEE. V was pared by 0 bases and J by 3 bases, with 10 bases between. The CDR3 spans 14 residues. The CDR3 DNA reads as TGTGCCAGCAGCGTAGGGGTAGCGGTCTACGAGCAGTACTTC. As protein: CASSVGVAVYEQYF.

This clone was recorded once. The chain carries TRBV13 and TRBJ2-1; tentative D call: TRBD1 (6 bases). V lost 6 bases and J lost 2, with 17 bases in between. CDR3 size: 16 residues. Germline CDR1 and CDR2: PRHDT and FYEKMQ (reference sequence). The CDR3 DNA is TGTGCCAGCAGTCCACTCAACGGGGACACCTACAATGAGCAGTTCTTC. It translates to CASSPLNGDTYNEQFF. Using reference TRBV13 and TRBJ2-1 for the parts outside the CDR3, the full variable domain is AAGVIQSPRHLIKEKRETATLKCYPIPRHDTVYWYQQGPGQDPQFLISFYEKMQSDKGSIPDRFSAQQFSDYHSELNMSSLELGDSALYFCASSPLNGDTYNEQFFGPGTRLTVL.

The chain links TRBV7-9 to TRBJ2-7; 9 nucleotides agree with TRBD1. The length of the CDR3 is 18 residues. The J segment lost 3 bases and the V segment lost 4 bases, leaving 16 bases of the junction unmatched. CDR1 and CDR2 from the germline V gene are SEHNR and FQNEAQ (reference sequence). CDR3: CASSSVEGEGDRVYEQYF. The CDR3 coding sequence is TGTGCCAGCAGCTCAGTAGAGGGCGAAGGGGACAGGGTCTACGAGCAGTACTTC. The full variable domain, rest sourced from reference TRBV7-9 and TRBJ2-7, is DTGVSQNPRHKITKRGQNVTFRCDPISEHNRLYWYRQTLGQGPEFLTYFQNEAQLEKSRLLSDRFSAERPKGSFSTLEIQRTEQGDSAMYLCASSSVEGEGDRVYEQYFGPGTRLTVT.

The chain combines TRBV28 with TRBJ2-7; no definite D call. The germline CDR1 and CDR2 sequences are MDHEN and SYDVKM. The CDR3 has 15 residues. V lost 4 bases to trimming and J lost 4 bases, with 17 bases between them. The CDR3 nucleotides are TGTGCCAGCAGTTCGACACTCTTAAAAGGATACGAGCAGTACTTC. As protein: CASSSTLLKGYEQYF. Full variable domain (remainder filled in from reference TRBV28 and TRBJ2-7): DVKVTQSSRYLVKRTGEKVFLECVQDMDHENMFWYRQDPGLGLRLIYFSYDVKMKEKGDIPEGYSVSREKKERFSLILESASTNQTSMYLCASSSTLLKGYEQYFGPGTRLTVT.

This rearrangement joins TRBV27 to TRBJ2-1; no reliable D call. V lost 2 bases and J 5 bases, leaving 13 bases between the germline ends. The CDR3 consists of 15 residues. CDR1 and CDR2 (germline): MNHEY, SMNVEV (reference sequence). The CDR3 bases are TGTGCCAGCAGTTTACGCCATACTGTGAACAATGAGCAGTTCTTC. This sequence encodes CASSLRHTVNNEQFF.

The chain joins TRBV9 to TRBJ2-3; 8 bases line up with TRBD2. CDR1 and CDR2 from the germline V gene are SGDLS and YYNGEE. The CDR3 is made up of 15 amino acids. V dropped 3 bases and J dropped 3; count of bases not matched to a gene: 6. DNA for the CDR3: TGTGCCAGCAGCGCGCCGGGACTAGGGACAGATACGCAGTATTTT. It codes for CASSAPGLGTDTQYF.

Here the CDR3 DNA reads TGTGCCAGCAGCTTGGCGGCAGCGGGGGTCAATGAGCAGTTCTTC. Residues: CASSLAAAGVNEQFF. V usage is TRBV7-8 and J usage is TRBJ2-1; 8 positions match TRBD2. CDR3 length: 15 residues. Germline V gene lookup returns CDR1 SGHVS and CDR2 FQNEAQ. The junction had 7 bases not matched to a gene; V was cut back by 3 bases and J by 6 bases.

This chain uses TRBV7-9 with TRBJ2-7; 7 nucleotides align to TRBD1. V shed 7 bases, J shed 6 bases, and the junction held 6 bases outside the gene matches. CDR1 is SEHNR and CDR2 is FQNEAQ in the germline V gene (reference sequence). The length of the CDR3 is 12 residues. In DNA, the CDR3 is TGTGCCAGCACCCCAGACAGGGCCGAGCAGTACTTC. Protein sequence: CASTPDRAEQYF.

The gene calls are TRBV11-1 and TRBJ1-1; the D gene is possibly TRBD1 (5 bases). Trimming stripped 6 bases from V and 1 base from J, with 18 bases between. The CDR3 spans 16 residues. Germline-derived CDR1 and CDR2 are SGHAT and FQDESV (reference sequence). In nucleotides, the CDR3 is TGTGCCAGCAGGCGGGACTCGTTTCTAGAGAACACTGAAGCTTTCTTT. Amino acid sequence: CASRRDSFLENTEAFF.

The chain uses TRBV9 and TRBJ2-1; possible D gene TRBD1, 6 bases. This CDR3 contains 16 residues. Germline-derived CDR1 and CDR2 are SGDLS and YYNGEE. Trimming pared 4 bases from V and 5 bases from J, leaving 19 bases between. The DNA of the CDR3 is TGTGCCAGCAGCCCATCGGAATGGGGGCCCCACAATGAGCAGTTCTTC. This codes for CASSPSEWGPHNEQFF.

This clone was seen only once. CDR3 region: CASSIAGANEQFF. CDR3 nucleotides: TGTGCCAGCAGTATAGCGGGAGCAAATGAGCAGTTCTTC. The chain joins TRBV6-6 to TRBJ2-1; 9 nucleotides agree with TRBD2. The trim removed 5 bases at V and 7 bases at J, leaving 3 bases unmatched. Germline loops: CDR1 MNHNY, CDR2 SVGAGI (reference sequence). This CDR3 region has 13 residues.

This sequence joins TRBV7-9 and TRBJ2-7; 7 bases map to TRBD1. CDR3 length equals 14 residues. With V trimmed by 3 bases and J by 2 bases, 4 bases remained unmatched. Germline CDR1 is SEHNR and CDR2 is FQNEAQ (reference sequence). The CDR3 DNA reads TGTGCCAGCAGCTTCGGGACAGATACCTACGAGCAGTACTTC. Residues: CASSFGTDTYEQYF. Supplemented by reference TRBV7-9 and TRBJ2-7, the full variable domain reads DTGVSQNPRHKITKRGQNVTFRCDPISEHNRLYWYRQTLGQGPEFLTYFQNEAQLEKSRLLSDRFSAERPKGSFSTLEIQRTEQGDSAMYLCASSFGTDTYEQYFGPGTRLTVT.